A selection of T cell receptor beta chains follows, all from one sample in a study of T cells expressing NK-cell markers. No DNA is given; TCRdb re-called the 5' RACE reads and lists each CDR3 protein once. Its listing shows roughly 280,000 distinct CDR3 sequences. The sequencing input was blood T cells: a sorted CD56 or NKG2C T cell subset, CD4+ or CD8+ T cells, or bulk PBMC T cells (not recorded which). Receptors originate from a man aged 18 to 29 in good health. Each CDR3 is given with its conserved first and last residue.

cdr3_aa	v_call	j_call
CASSIQAENSEAFF	TRBV19	TRBJ1-1
CASSEYGGAGELFF	TRBV25-1	TRBJ2-2
CATSRAGGLSGELFF	TRBV24-1	TRBJ2-2
CASSVGRRAEDTQYF	TRBV9	TRBJ2-3
CASRARDRGSTDTQYF	TRBV27	TRBJ2-3
CASNRLAIGELFF	TRBV2	TRBJ2-2
CASSLEGDEQYF	TRBV11-3	TRBJ2-7
CASSPGRARPNQPQHF	TRBV4-1	TRBJ1-5
CAISEGLAGAKNIQYF	TRBV10-3	TRBJ2-4
CSALPGGDGYTF	TRBV20-1	TRBJ1-2
CSARGGTSAVSYEQYF	TRBV20-1	TRBJ2-7
CASGTSGGSTDTQYF	TRBV12-5	TRBJ2-3
CASGLGIPNQPQHF	TRBV12-5	TRBJ1-5
CSVRGQGQGQPQHF	TRBV29-1	TRBJ1-5
CASSFGLAGYNEQFF	TRBV5-6	TRBJ2-1
CSARAHSAGNEQFF	TRBV20-1	TRBJ2-1
CASSQGGQGNSPLHF	TRBV3-1	TRBJ1-6
CASSPPGQVYGYTF	TRBV7-2	TRBJ1-2
CASSHAHSTTDTQYF	TRBV4-1	TRBJ2-3
CATSDWDRPLNTGELFF	TRBV24-1	TRBJ2-2
CASSHQNQPQHF	TRBV2	TRBJ1-5
CASSFGTRGAQYF	TRBV11-2	TRBJ2-5
CASSELLGQGEQFF	TRBV6-4	TRBJ2-1
CASSLDYPNTGELFF	TRBV5-4	TRBJ2-2